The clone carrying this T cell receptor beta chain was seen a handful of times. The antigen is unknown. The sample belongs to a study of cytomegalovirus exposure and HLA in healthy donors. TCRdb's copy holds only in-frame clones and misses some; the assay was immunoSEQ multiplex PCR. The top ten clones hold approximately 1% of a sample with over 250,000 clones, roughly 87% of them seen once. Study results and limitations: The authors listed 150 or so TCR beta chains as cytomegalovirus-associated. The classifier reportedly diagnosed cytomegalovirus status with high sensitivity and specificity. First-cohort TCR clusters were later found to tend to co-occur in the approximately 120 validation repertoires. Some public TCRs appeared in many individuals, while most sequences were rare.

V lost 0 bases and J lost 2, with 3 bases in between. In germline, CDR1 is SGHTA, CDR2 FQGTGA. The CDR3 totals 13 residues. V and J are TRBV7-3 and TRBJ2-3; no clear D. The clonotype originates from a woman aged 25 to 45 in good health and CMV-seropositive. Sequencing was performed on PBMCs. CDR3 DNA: TGTGCCAGCAGCTTAACTTACACAGATACGCAGTATTTT. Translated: CASSLTYTDTQYF.